A single count supports the clone carrying this T cell receptor (beta chain). The sequenced target, TCR beta, came from blood CD8+ and CD4+ T cells. Negative isolation yielded CD8+ and CD4+ T cells; FACS enriched TEMRA cells. This entry comes from a study of CD8 T cells in Susac syndrome. The authors reverse transcribed about 0.45 to 1 ug RNA with random hexamers. Across 54 Vbeta and 13 Jbeta, immunoSEQ multiplex PCR amplified TCR beta CDR3. MiXCR was run by TCRdb on the immunoSEQ multiplex PCR reads, yielding one entry per CDR3 protein. The profile shows some 150,000 distinct CDR3 sequences, approximately 93% of them singletons. V lost 3 bases, J lost 4 bases, and 9 bases stayed unmatched. CDR1 and CDR2 (germline): SGDLS, YYNGEE. The CDR3 runs to 17 residues.

V and J are TRBV9 and TRBJ2-1, with TRBD2 identical over 11 bases. The receptor was isolated from a human donor in good health. Sequenced material: CD4+ T cells from PBMCs. The CDR3 bases are TGTGCCAGCAGCGCACGCACCGGGACTAGCGGTTACAATGAGCAGTTCTTC. It codes for CASSARTGTSGYNEQFF.